Presented here are 25 T cell receptor beta chains from one specimen sequenced in a study of beta chain features in type 1 diabetes. Antigen specificity for these receptors is unknown. cDNA synthesis used the whole RNA isolate, giving expressed TCRB sequences. The data were produced by immunoSEQ multiplex PCR, yet TCRdb's version contains in-frame clones alone and is incomplete. The sample gives about 270,000 clones, around 15% of which show up once; 0.017% is in the top ten. Broader study findings: Among patients with Type 1 diabetes, TCRB CDR3s were moderately but significantly shorter in every one of the four CD4+ subsets.

The sequenced sample consisted of naive CD4+ T cells from blood. These receptor sequences come from a man aged 30-40 years with type 1 diabetes.

This clone has more than one count but fewer than ten. The identical CDR3 is also encoded by other nucleotide sequences in the sample. The chain carries TRBV5-1 and TRBJ2-1, with 10 bases lining up with TRBD2. The V gene's germline CDR1 is SGHRS and CDR2 YFSETQ. The V segment lost 0 bases and the J segment 8 bases; nucleotides outside the gene matches: 2. The CDR3 length is 14 residues. CDR3 bases: TGCGCCAGCAGCTTGGGACTAGCGGGCGATGAGCAGTTCTTC. Protein product: CASSLGLAGDEQFF.

This clone was seen only a few times. V is TRBV6-1 and J is TRBJ1-1; D possibly corresponds to TRBD1 (5 bases). Trimming took off 3 bases at V and 5 bases at J, with 13 bases between the two ends. The length of the CDR3 is 14 residues. Germline V CDR1 and CDR2: MNHNS, SASEGT. This CDR3 is CASSEVPGGTEAFF. DNA for the CDR3: TGTGCCAGCAGTGAGGTTCCCGGGGGAACTGAAGCTTTCTTT.

This clone was seen a few times. The CDR3 spells CASSLNLAGGSADTQYF. As DNA, the CDR3 is TGTGCCAGCAGCTTAAATCTAGCGGGAGGGTCGGCAGATACGCAGTATTTT. J is TRBJ2-3 and V is TRBV11-2; 12 bases map to TRBD2. CDR1 is SGHAT and CDR2 is FQNNGV in the germline V gene. V was clipped by 2 bases and J by 4 bases; unmatched bases: 7. The CDR3 length is 17 residues.

This clone was found a few times. V usage is TRBV2 and J usage is TRBJ2-2; 11 bases line up with TRBD1. Germline V gives CDR1 SNHLY, CDR2 FYNNEI. This CDR3 contains 14 residues. The junction had 2 bases not matched to a gene; V was cut back by 6 bases and J by 5 bases. The chain's CDR3 is CASRGTGGTGELFF. CDR3 nucleotides: TGTGCCAGCAGAGGGACAGGGGGAACCGGGGAGCTGTTTTTT.

CDR3 sequence (DNA): TGTGCCAGCAGCTTTGGTGCACTAGCGGGAGGTGTGAACGAGCAGTACTTC. Its translation is CASSFGALAGGVNEQYF. This rearrangement joins TRBV7-2 to TRBJ2-7, with 12 bases lining up with TRBD2. The V gene's germline CDR1 is SGHTA and CDR2 FQGNSA. The CDR3 extends over 17 amino acids. With 3 bases clipped from V and 5 bases from J, the junction kept 11 bases outside the gene matches.

The V gene is TRBV28, the J gene TRBJ2-1; 8 bases line up with TRBD1. The junction had 2 bases not matched to a gene; V was cut back by 2 bases and J by 8 bases. Per germline, CDR1 MDHEN and CDR2 SYDVKM. CDR3 size: 13 residues. In DNA, the CDR3 is TGTGCCAGCAGTTTAGGACAGGGCCATGAGCAGTTCTTC. Its protein product is CASSLGQGHEQFF. Drawing the rest from reference TRBV28 and TRBJ2-1, the complete variable domain is DVKVTQSSRYLVKRTGEKVFLECVQDMDHENMFWYRQDPGLGLRLIYFSYDVKMKEKGDIPEGYSVSREKKERFSLILESASTNQTSMYLCASSLGQGHEQFFGPGTRLTVL.

V and J are TRBV20-1 and TRBJ1-5; D unclear. Trimming removed 3 bases at V and 4 bases at J, with 4 bases between. Per the germline V gene, CDR1 is DFQATT and CDR2 is SNEGSKA (reference sequence). The CDR3 consists of 11 residues. CDR3 DNA: TGCAGTGCTAGCGAGAATCAGCCCCAGCATTTT. Translation: CSASENQPQHF.

This clone has just a few counts. The chain carries TRBV4-3 and TRBJ2-1, with 10 bases aligning to TRBD1. Germline V gene sequence: CDR1 LGHNA, CDR2 YSLEER. This CDR3 comprises 17 residues. The V segment lost 0 bases and the J segment 7 bases; nucleotides outside the gene matches: 9. CDR3 bases: TGCGCCAGCAGCCAAGATCCGACAGGGGGCGTCAGGAATGAGCAGTTCTTC. Translating gives CASSQDPTGGVRNEQFF.

The chain links TRBV28 to TRBJ2-1; 8 bases line up with TRBD2. The V segment lost 6 bases and the J segment 7 bases; nucleotides outside the gene matches: 11. This CDR3 has 15 amino acids. Germline V lookup: CDR1 MDHEN, CDR2 SYDVKM. For the CDR3, the DNA is TGTGCCAGCAGGGGGGGCGGGAGGTTCGAGAATGAGCAGTTCTTC. Its protein is CASRGGGRFENEQFF.

The gene calls are TRBV28 and TRBJ2-7; no firm D call. Germline V gives CDR1 MDHEN, CDR2 SYDVKM. Trimming pared 2 bases from V and 4 bases from J, leaving 9 bases between. The CDR3 is made up of 13 amino acids. The CDR3, as DNA: TGTGCCAGCAGTTTAGGTCCGACTTACGAGCAGTACTTC. Its protein is CASSLGPTYEQYF.

The chain carries TRBV7-3 and TRBJ1-1; possible D gene TRBD1, 6 bases. Trimming left V 9 bases short and J 1 base short, with 12 bases between. The CDR3 is made up of 13 amino acids. From germline, CDR1 is SGHTA and CDR2 FQGTGA. The CDR3: CASTGQPNTEAFF. CDR3 in DNA: TGTGCCAGTACCGGACAGCCGAACACTGAAGCTTTCTTT.

The chain has TRBV28 and TRBJ2-5; 12 bases align to TRBD2. V shed 3 bases, J shed 2 bases, and the junction held 1 base outside the gene matches. CDR1 is MDHEN, CDR2 SYDVKM, per germline. The CDR3 sequence is 15 residues long. The CDR3 spells CASSLTSGRQETQYF. In nucleotides, the CDR3 is TGTGCCAGCAGTTTGACTAGCGGGAGACAAGAGACCCAGTACTTC.

The CDR3 sequence is CASSSRTSGGETQYF. The CDR3 bases are TGTGCCAGCAGCTCCCGGACTAGCGGGGGCGAGACCCAGTACTTC. The chain employs TRBV11-1 and TRBJ2-5; 13 bases match TRBD2. Germline V gives CDR1 SGHAT, CDR2 FQDESV (reference sequence). J was trimmed by 5 bases and V by 4 bases; bases with no gene match: 4. CDR3 length equals 15 residues.

This rearrangement joins TRBV7-2 to TRBJ1-2; 9 bases line up with TRBD1. The germline CDR1 and CDR2 sequences are SGHTA and FQGNSA. The CDR3 covers 13 residues. V lost 4 bases, J lost 8 bases, and 5 bases stayed unmatched. CDR3 protein: CASSSQGASGYTF. Written as DNA, the CDR3 is TGTGCCAGCAGCTCACAGGGGGCGAGCGGCTACACCTTC.

J is TRBJ2-7 and V is TRBV7-9; 10 bases match TRBD2. With V trimmed by 0 bases and J by 3 bases, 5 bases remained unmatched. From germline, CDR1 is SEHNR and CDR2 FQNEAQ (reference sequence). The CDR3 totals 16 residues. The CDR3, as DNA: TGTGCCAGCAGCTTAGCCTTAGCGGGGGGAAACTACGAGCAGTACTTC. This sequence encodes CASSLALAGGNYEQYF.

The chain recombines TRBV9 with TRBJ2-7, with 8 bases matching TRBD2. The CDR3 has 14 residues. Germline lookup yields CDR1 SGDLS and CDR2 YYNGEE. Unmatched junction bases numbered 4, after V lost 3 bases and J lost 2 bases. The CDR3 reads CASSERAGAYEQYF. CDR3 nucleotides: TGTGCCAGCAGCGAGAGAGCGGGGGCCTACGAGCAGTACTTC.

The chain is built from TRBV13 and TRBJ2-7; 14 nucleotides line up with TRBD2. The V gene end was trimmed by 0 bases and the J gene end by 10 bases; junction bases not matched to a gene: 5. The length of the CDR3 is 15 residues. Germline V lookup: CDR1 PRHDT, CDR2 FYEKMQ (reference sequence). The CDR3 loop reads CASSLGGTSGSTQYF. In DNA form, the CDR3 reads TGTGCCAGCAGCTTAGGCGGGACTAGCGGGAGTACACAGTACTTC.

The rearrangement uses TRBV18 and TRBJ1-2; D remains ambiguous. This CDR3 region has 14 residues. V gave up 2 bases and J gave up 6 bases, with 13 bases separating them. Germline assignment: CDR1 KGHSH and CDR2 LQKENI. CDR3 sequence (DNA): TGTGCCAGCTCACCAACAAATTTAAGAAATGGCTACACCTTC. Translation: CASSPTNLRNGYTF.

This clone has a handful of counts. The chain is built from TRBV28 and TRBJ1-5; 7 positions match TRBD1. The CDR3 extends over 13 amino acids. Trimming took 6 bases from V and 4 from J; bases not matched to a gene: 3. Germline V gene data show CDR1 as MDHEN and CDR2 as SYDVKM. The CDR3 here is CASSKDRNQPQHF. The CDR3 DNA sequence: TGTGCCAGCAGCAAGGACAGGAATCAGCCCCAGCATTTT.

The rearrangement uses TRBV4-1 and TRBJ2-7; 11 nucleotides agree with TRBD1. Germline lookup yields CDR1 MGHRA and CDR2 YSYEKL. The CDR3 loop spans 15 amino acids. The V and J ends lost 4 bases and 3 bases, in that order; junction bases with no gene match: 5. CDR3 DNA: TGCGCCAGCAGCCCCGGACAGGGGGCACTCTACGAGCAGTACTTC. It is translated as CASSPGQGALYEQYF.

Regarding this clone: The same CDR3 can be traced to other DNA sequences in this sample. This sequence joins TRBV9 and TRBJ2-3; 11 nucleotides line up with TRBD2. This CDR3 contains 16 residues. The V segment lost 3 bases and the J segment 0 bases; nucleotides outside the gene matches: 3. Germline CDR1 SGDLS, CDR2 YYNGEE. CDR3 sequence (DNA): TGTGCCAGCAGCGGTACTAGCGGGAGCAGCACAGATACGCAGTATTTT. Protein: CASSGTSGSSTDTQYF.

This chain uses TRBV7-3 with TRBJ2-7, with 8 bases aligning to TRBD2. Germline V gene sequence: CDR1 SGHTA, CDR2 FQGTGA. J gave up 3 bases and V 2 bases, and 6 bases lay outside the gene matches. This CDR3 is 15 amino acids long. CDR3 sequence (DNA): TGTGCCAGCAGCTTACGTTTAGCGGGGAACTACGAGCAGTACTTC. Residues: CASSLRLAGNYEQYF.

The rearrangement joins TRBV10-3 to TRBJ2-2, with TRBD1 matching 8 bases. The germline CDR1 and CDR2 sequences are ENHRY and SYGVKD. The ends lost 6 bases at V and 0 bases at J; junction bases unmatched: 3. The CDR3 has 15 amino acids. The CDR3 sequence is CAISGQGANTGELFF. The CDR3 DNA sequence: TGTGCCATCAGCGGACAGGGCGCGAACACCGGGGAGCTGTTTTTT.

The rearrangement links TRBV5-1 to TRBJ1-1; no reliable D call. CDR1 is SGHRS and CDR2 is YFSETQ in the germline V gene. Trimming stripped 4 bases from V and 5 bases from J, with 18 bases between. The CDR3 length is 15 residues. The CDR3 DNA sequence: TGCGCCAGCAGCCCCGTCCAGGTTAGGTCGACTGAAGCTTTCTTT. It yields the protein CASSPVQVRSTEAFF.

The chain joins TRBV6-1 to TRBJ1-2; perhaps TRBD1 as D (5 bases). V lost 5 bases to trimming and J lost 3 bases, with 13 bases between them. CDR1 and CDR2 from the germline V gene are MNHNS and SASEGT. The CDR3 consists of 14 residues. CDR3 nucleotide sequence: TGTGCCAGCAGTTCAACAGGAGAGGACTATGGCTACACCTTC. Translation: CASSSTGEDYGYTF.